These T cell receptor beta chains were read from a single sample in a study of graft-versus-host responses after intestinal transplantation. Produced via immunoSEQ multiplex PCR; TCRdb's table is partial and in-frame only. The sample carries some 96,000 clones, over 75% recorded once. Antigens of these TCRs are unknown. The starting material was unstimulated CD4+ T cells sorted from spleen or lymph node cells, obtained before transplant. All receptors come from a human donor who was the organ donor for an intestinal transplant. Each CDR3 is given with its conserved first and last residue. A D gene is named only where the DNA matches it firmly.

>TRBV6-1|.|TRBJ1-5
TGTGCCAGCAGTGCAGGGGAGGTGCAGCCCCAGCATTTT
CASSAGEVQPQHF
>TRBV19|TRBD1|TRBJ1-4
TGTGCCAGTAGCCCGCGGACAGGGGTGTATGAAAAACTGTTTTTT
CASSPRTGVYEKLFF
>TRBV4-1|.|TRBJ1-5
TGCGCCAGCAGCCAAGAAGGCAGGGGTCCAAATCAGCCCCAGCATTTT
CASSQEGRGPNQPQHF
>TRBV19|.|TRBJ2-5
TGTGCCAGTAGTATCAATCGGGGGGAGACCCAGTACTTC
CASSINRGETQYF
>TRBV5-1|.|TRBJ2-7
TGCGCCAGCAGCTCTCAATCCACCACCTACGAGCAGTACTTC
CASSSQSTTYEQYF
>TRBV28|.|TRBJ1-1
TGTGCCAGCTCGGGGGTAATGAACTCTGAAGCTTTCTTT
CASSGVMNSEAFF
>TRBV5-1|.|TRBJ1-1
TGCGCCAGCAGCTTGGCCGGCTTTTCGACGGGGACTGAAGCTTTCTTT
CASSLAGFSTGTEAFF
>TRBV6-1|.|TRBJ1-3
TGTGCCAGCAGTCAAGAGGGGGGTCCTGGAAACACCATATATTTT
CASSQEGGPGNTIYF
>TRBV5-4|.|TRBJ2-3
TGTGCCAGCAGCTTGGGAGGGGGCGGGAACCCCACAGATACGCAGTATTTT
CASSLGGGGNPTDTQYF
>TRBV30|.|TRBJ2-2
TGTGCCTGGTCACAGCCGAACACCGGGGAGCTGTTTTTT
CAWSQPNTGELFF
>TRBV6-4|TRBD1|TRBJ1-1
TGTGCCAGGCTCGGAAAGGGGGCCGGGGGCACTGAAGCTTTCTTT
CARLGKGAGGTEAFF
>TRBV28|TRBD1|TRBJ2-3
TGTGCCAGCAGTTTATGGGGACAGGGGGCAGATACGCAGTATTTT
CASSLWGQGADTQYF
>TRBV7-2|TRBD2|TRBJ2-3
TGTGCCAGCAGCTTCCGATCGGGACTAGCCATCGCCACAGATACGCAGTATTTT
CASSFRSGLAIATDTQYF